This passage covers 16 T cell receptor beta chains from one sample sequenced in a study of blood T cell dynamics during melanoma immunotherapy. Time point noted: week 3, after first cycle of checkpoint inhibitor. The table came from immunoSEQ multiplex PCR; TCRdb's copy has only in-frame clones and leaves some out. The data show around 960 clones, roughly nine tenths seen once. The material was effector memory CD8+ T cells from blood, obtained from a patient treated with checkpoint blockade. The receptors here all came from a human donor with melanoma.

The CDR3 loop reads CASRFAYTQYF. The CDR3 DNA reads as TGTGCCAGCAGGTTCGCCTATACGCAGTATTTT. This chain uses TRBV27 with TRBJ2-3; D unclear. The CDR3 extends over 11 amino acids. The V gene lost 6 bases and the J gene lost 7 bases, with 8 bases spanning the gap. Germline loops: CDR1 MNHEY, CDR2 SMNVEV (reference sequence).

The rearrangement joins TRBV11-2 to TRBJ2-1; D is ambiguous. Trimming took off 6 bases at V and 4 bases at J, with 7 bases between the two ends. The CDR3 has 12 amino acids. The V gene's germline CDR1 is SGHAT and CDR2 FQNNGV. The CDR3 sequence is CASRDGYNEQFF. In nucleotides, the CDR3 is TGTGCCAGCAGGGACGGATACAATGAGCAGTTCTTC.

The chain is built from TRBV27 and TRBJ2-1, with 10 bases that match TRBD2. This CDR3 has 16 amino acids. Germline CDR1 is MNHEY and CDR2 is SMNVEV (reference sequence). The J segment lost 12 bases and the V segment lost 5 bases, leaving 16 bases of the junction unmatched. The CDR3 DNA is TGTGCCAGCAGTCCCCCCTCTAGCGGGAGACGTGAGGGGCAGTTCTTC. Protein: CASSPPSSGRREGQFF.

The rearrangement joins TRBV10-1 to TRBJ2-7, with D maybe TRBD2 (5 bases). This CDR3 is built from 13 residues. From germline, CDR1 is WNHNN and CDR2 SYGVQD (reference sequence). Trimming cost V 6 bases and J 6 bases, with 15 bases left between them. The DNA of the CDR3 is TGCGCCAGCAGCCGAGAGTCAGAGGGCGAGCAGTACTTC. This translates into CASSRESEGEQYF.

V usage is TRBV7-9 and J usage is TRBJ2-3; D uncertain. Per the germline V gene, CDR1 is SEHNR and CDR2 is FQNEAQ (reference sequence). The V and J ends lost 8 bases and 1 base respectively, with 7 bases between them. The CDR3 has 12 residues. This CDR3 reads CASAWGTDTQYF. Written as DNA, the CDR3 is TGTGCCAGCGCTTGGGGCACAGATACGCAGTATTTT.

V is TRBV4-2 and J is TRBJ2-2, with 11 bases aligning to TRBD2. CDR1 is LGHNA and CDR2 is YNFKEQ in the germline V gene. The V and J ends lost 0 bases and 1 base, in that order; junction bases with no gene match: 10. The CDR3 consists of 20 residues. CDR3 coding DNA: TGTGCCAGCAGCCAAGACCCACTAGCGGGAGTAATTCGGAACACCGGGGAGCTGTTTTTT. It yields the protein CASSQDPLAGVIRNTGELFF.

This chain uses TRBV29-1 with TRBJ2-2, with D unresolved. The CDR3 length is 13 residues. Looked up from germline, CDR1 is SQVTM and CDR2 is ANQGSEA. The CDR3 bases are TGCAGTGCCGGCTTAGTCCCCACCGGGGAGCTGTTTTTT. It yields the protein CSAGLVPTGELFF.

The chain combines TRBV6-1 with TRBJ2-7; weak D call: TRBD2 (7 bases). The CDR3 runs to 16 residues. The V end was cut by 1 base, the J end by 5 bases, with 18 bases between. Germline CDR1 MNHNS, CDR2 SASEGT. In DNA, the CDR3 is TGTGCCAGCAGTGAAGAGGTTCAGGTAGGGGGGGACGAGCAGTACTTC. Amino acids: CASSEEVQVGGDEQYF.

The rearrangement joins TRBV7-2 to TRBJ1-6; weak D call: TRBD1 (6 bases). Trimming stripped 5 bases from V and 2 bases from J, with 13 bases between. This CDR3 region has 16 residues. The germline CDR1 and CDR2 sequences are SGHTA and FQGNSA. CDR3 bases: TGTGCCAGCAGCCTAAGACAGGCTACCTATAATTCACCCCTCCACTTT. It codes for CASSLRQATYNSPLHF.

The V call is TRBV11-2, the J call TRBJ2-1, with 8 bases identical to TRBD2. In germline, CDR1 is SGHAT, CDR2 FQNNGV. J gave up 7 bases and V 1 base, and 3 bases lay outside the gene matches. The CDR3 length is 14 residues. CDR3 residues: CASSLVPSGNEQFF. The CDR3 DNA sequence: TGTGCCAGCAGCTTAGTTCCTAGCGGGAATGAGCAGTTCTTC.

This clone is a singleton in its sample. The CDR3 DNA is TGTGCCACCAGCAGAGATCTTTGGGACTGCACCTTC. Its protein is CATSRDLWDCTF. The chain uses TRBV15 and TRBJ1-2; weak D call: TRBD1 (5 bases). Trimming shortened V by 0 bases and J by 13 bases, and 12 bases separated the two germline ends. The CDR3 length is 12 residues. Germline CDR1 LNHNV, CDR2 YYDKDF (reference sequence).

The V call is TRBV19, the J call TRBJ2-7; 9 positions agree with TRBD1. This CDR3 comprises 14 residues. Trimming at V came to 2 bases and at J to 5 bases, leaving 4 bases not matched to a gene. Germline V gene data show CDR1 as LNHDA and CDR2 as SQIVND (reference sequence). The CDR3 protein is CASSIWTGDNEQYF. The CDR3 DNA follows: TGTGCCAGTAGTATATGGACAGGGGACAACGAGCAGTACTTC.

The rearrangement joins TRBV2 to TRBJ1-4, with D tentatively TRBD1 (5 bases). CDR1 is SNHLY, CDR2 FYNNEI, per germline. V lost 7 bases to trimming and J lost 4 bases, with 10 bases between them. This CDR3 spans 13 amino acids. The CDR3 sequence is CASTGDLNEKLFF. For the CDR3, the DNA is TGTGCCAGCACCGGGGACCTTAATGAAAAACTGTTTTTT.

Of note for this clone: Other DNA sequences in this sample translate to the same CDR3. V gene TRBV7-9 combines with J gene TRBJ2-1; 7 positions match TRBD2. The CDR3 extends over 15 amino acids. Trimming at V came to 5 bases and at J to 13 bases, leaving 17 bases not matched to a gene. Germline-derived CDR1 and CDR2 are SEHNR and FQNEAQ (reference sequence). CDR3 residues: CASSHPWRENFEQFF. The CDR3 bases are TGTGCCAGCAGCCATCCGTGGCGGGAGAATTTTGAACAGTTCTTC.

The gene calls are TRBV5-1 and TRBJ2-1; TRBD2 agrees at 14 bases. The V segment lost 0 bases and the J segment 8 bases; nucleotides outside the gene matches: 7. This CDR3 region has 17 residues. Germline assignment: CDR1 SGHRS and CDR2 YFSETQ. CDR3 sequence reads: CASSLVTSGRAIDEQFF. CDR3 in DNA: TGCGCCAGCAGCTTGGTGACTAGCGGGAGGGCCATAGATGAGCAGTTCTTC.

The genes are TRBV11-2 and TRBJ2-2; 9 nucleotides match TRBD2. CDR1 is SGHAT and CDR2 is FQNNGV in the germline V gene. The CDR3 length is 17 residues. The V segment lost 5 bases and the J segment 7 bases; nucleotides outside the gene matches: 14. The CDR3 is CASSPKGSGRFHGELFF. Written as DNA, the CDR3 is TGTGCCAGCAGCCCAAAGGGAAGCGGGAGGTTCCACGGGGAGCTGTTTTTT.